This T cell receptor (beta chain) appears in the sequencing data of a study of blood T cell repertoires in COVID-19 (dated by TCRdb to 2020 to 2022). Background on the whole study: The collaborator samples originated in the United States, Italy and Spain and spanned the acute and convalescent phases of COVID-19. Where available, HLA class I and class II types were taken from metadata supplied by the sample provider and were not determined by assay-based typing. Samples came from the ongoing ImmuneRACE study (first 160 participants) plus 1,254 subjects from 6 global collaborators. Deeply sampled blood TCRbeta repertoires from subjects exposed to, actively infected with, or recovered from COVID-19 were included in the dataset. A freely available public database, intended as a resource for researchers studying the immune response to SARS-CoV-2, is where the repertoires were released. The sample metadata nearly always contained a de-identified subject ID, COVID-19 status, age in years and sex. The material from the prospective study consisted of cDNA or gDNA derived from T cells, B-cell-depleted T cells, or PBMCs. What the research found in general, with its limitations: How much clinical and demographic metadata was included differed by source and by participant, and the metadata was provided uncurated.

TCRbeta CDR3 regions were amplified from genomic DNA using the immunoSEQ Assay, a bias-controlled multiplex PCR. The paper's data handling went like this. Within the assay, amplification of reference gene primers was used to estimate how many nucleated cells each sample contained. To quantify the absolute abundance of each unique TCRbeta CDR3 rearrangement, sequence reads were collapsed and filtered. For each sample, productive Simpson clonality was calculated as the square root of Simpson's diversity index across productive rearrangements. The source is immuneACCESS, and TCRdb retained only in-frame sequences with V and J called. Part of the clones is not carried over; for the studies checked, unresolved V genes explain less than half of this, and the remainder is unexplained. Clonal size and the V and J genes are those of that table, whereas D and trimming came from the DNA. The sample contains 150,000 to 200,000 clones, roughly 89% of them found a single time. Less than 5.5% of the sample is in the top ten clones.

Whole blood was collected in K2EDTA tubes by collaborating institutions according to the institutions' own protocols. For TCRbeta analysis, collaborators shipped samples in one of three forms: frozen whole blood, isolated PBMCs, or DNA extracted from either of those sample types. Remarks on this clone: There is no known antigen for this receptor. Base quality data are lacking; no much larger clone is found one base away.

V is cut by 6 bases and J by 2 bases, and the space between the germline ends is 10 bases. The CDR3 starts with the cysteine, ends with the phenylalanine, and has 14 residues. The kept DNA is CDR3 alone, 42 bases in frame from the first base. The CDR1 and CDR2 encoded by the germline V gene are MDHEN and SYDVKM. This chain joins TRBV28 to TRBJ2-2; tentative D gene TRBD1, with 6 bases matching. Sequencing was carried out using peripheral blood. The sequence was obtained from a human donor in a cohort sampled during active COVID-19. The CDR3 is CASRSGTNTGELFF. The sequence in DNA is TGTGCCAGCAGATCGGGGACAAACACCGGGGAGCTGTTTTTT.